This TCR beta chain emerged from a study of monozygotic twins with inflammatory bowel disease. The unique tags termed UMIs, each holding a 6-nucleotide sample barcode, were added by means of template switching. TCRdb re-called the 5' RACE reads; one entry per CDR3 protein, DNA not given. Its table lists about 450,000 distinct CDR3 sequences. CDR3 length: 14 residues. Germline CDR1 SNHLY, CDR2 FYNNEI. The TCR originated in a human donor with ulcerative colitis or Crohn's disease, or a healthy co-twin of an affected twin (not recorded which). V is TRBV2 and J is TRBJ2-2. Sequenced material: blood. This CDR3 reads CASVRDTNTGELFF.